This T cell receptor beta chain was recorded in a study of shared clonotypes between healthy human individuals. General study results and limits: Generally, naive subsets came out with larger estimated richness than memory subsets.

The study drew its donors from healthy HIV-negative adults without recent acute infections or vaccinations. The assay was immunoSEQ multiplex PCR, and TCRdb's table has in-frame clones only and misses some. The profile covers over 1.4 million clones, with around 97% appearing a single time and about 1.2% taken by the ten largest. Germline V CDR1 and CDR2: SGHTA, FQGNSA. This CDR3 is built from 18 residues. V lost 1 base and J lost 1; bases outside the gene matches: 13. Turning to this clone: What it recognizes is unknown.

This TCR was sampled from a man aged 30-40 years in good health. The specimen sequenced was naive CD4+ T cells sorted from blood. The subset is: CD45RA+ positively selected. This chain connects TRBV7-2 to TRBJ2-7; TRBD1 agrees at 7 bases. CDR3 protein: CASSLGRAGGKSSYEQYF. The DNA for the CDR3 is TGTGCCAGCAGCTTAGGTCGGGCAGGGGGAAAAAGTTCCTACGAGCAGTACTTC.